Presented here are 21 T cell receptor beta chains from one specimen sequenced in a study of blood T cell repertoires in COVID-19. Clones were read by immunoSEQ multiplex PCR, and TCRdb kept only the in-frame ones, dropping some. The table records roughly 260,000 clones, about nine tenths of them present only once. The material sequenced was PBMCs or T cells enriched from blood (not recorded which). The receptor set was obtained from a woman aged 25 to 39 with acute COVID-19.

The chain recombines TRBV6-4 with TRBJ1-1; 7 bases match TRBD1. CDR3 length equals 14 residues. The V gene's germline CDR1 is MRHNA and CDR2 SNTAGT. V shed 8 bases, J shed 2 bases, and the junction held 8 bases outside the gene matches. The CDR3 bases are TGTGCCAGCCGGTCACAGGGGTACAACACTGAAGCTTTCTTT. Translating gives CASRSQGYNTEAFF.

The V and J genes are TRBV2 and TRBJ2-3, with a weak D call TRBD2 (6 bases). Germline-derived CDR1 and CDR2 are SNHLY and FYNNEI. The CDR3 is 15 residues long. The V and J ends lost 3 bases and 3 bases respectively, with 13 bases between them. CDR3 loop: CASSEGGLLTDTQYF. CDR3 bases: TGTGCCAGCAGTGAGGGGGGTTTGTTAACAGATACGCAGTATTTT. The variable domain in full, completed from reference TRBV2 and TRBJ2-3, reads EPEVTQTPSHQVTQMGQEVILRCVPISNHLYFYWYRQILGQKVEFLVSFYNNEISEKSEIFDDQFSVERPDGSNFTLKIRSTKLEDSAMYFCASSEGGLLTDTQYFGPGTRLTVL.

For the CDR3, the DNA is TGCGCCAGCAGCCCTGCGGACAGGGCAGAGACCCAGTACTTC. Its protein product is CASSPADRAETQYF. V is TRBV5-1 and J is TRBJ2-5, with 8 bases matching TRBD1. Germline CDR1 and CDR2: SGHRS and YFSETQ. The junction had 6 bases not matched to a gene; V was cut back by 4 bases and J by 4 bases. The CDR3 consists of 14 residues.

This chain joins TRBV5-1 and TRBJ2-3; 13 bases map to TRBD2. V shed 4 bases and J 4 bases; nucleotides not matched to a gene: 6. CDR3 length equals 16 residues. Germline CDR1 is SGHRS and CDR2 is YFSETQ. CDR3 DNA: TGCGCCAGCAGCCAGGGACTAGCGGGGTCAGCAGATACGCAGTATTTT. It yields the protein CASSQGLAGSADTQYF.

The chain uses TRBV7-9 and TRBJ1-6; D possibly corresponds to TRBD1 (5 bases). V lost 7 bases and J lost 5, with 21 bases in between. Germline V gene data show CDR1 as SEHNR and CDR2 as FQNEAQ (reference sequence). This CDR3 is 17 amino acids long. In DNA, the CDR3 is TGTGCCAGCATCGAGGGAGGCCGCGGGGCCCATAATTCACCCCTCCACTTT. The encoded protein is CASIEGGRGAHNSPLHF.

The chain couples TRBV10-2 to TRBJ1-5; a possible D gene is TRBD1 (6 bases). V dropped 1 base and J dropped 2 bases, with 6 bases sitting between them. The CDR3 contains 14 residues. Germline-derived CDR1 and CDR2 are WSHSY and SAAADI. The CDR3 protein is CASSEYRGNQPQHF. DNA of the CDR3: TGCGCCAGCAGTGAGTACAGGGGCAATCAGCCCCAGCATTTT.

This chain's CDR3 is CASSLSGRGSYEQYF. CDR3 nucleotide sequence: TGTGCCAGCAGTTTATCGGGGCGGGGGTCCTACGAGCAGTACTTC. The chain couples TRBV27 to TRBJ2-7, with 7 nucleotides matching TRBD2. Germline CDR1 and CDR2: MNHEY and SMNVEV (reference sequence). The ends lost 0 bases at V and 1 base at J; junction bases unmatched: 3. The CDR3 has 15 residues.

This rearrangement joins TRBV6-5 to TRBJ1-6; D remains unclear. The V end was cut by 0 bases, the J end by 10 bases, with 10 bases between. Germline V gene data show CDR1 as MNHEY and CDR2 as SVGAGI. This CDR3 spans 14 amino acids. CDR3 protein: CASSYSFGVSPLHF. In nucleotides, the CDR3 is TGTGCCAGCAGTTACTCGTTCGGGGTCTCACCCCTCCACTTT.

This clone showed up just a few times. The V and J genes are TRBV29-1 and TRBJ1-4; D perhaps matches TRBD1 (6 bases). The germline CDR1 and CDR2 sequences are SQVTM and ANQGSEA. CDR3 size: 13 residues. The ends were cut back, 5 bases at V and 3 bases at J, with 10 bases in the middle. The CDR3 region is CSVLDSANEKLFF. The CDR3 DNA reads as TGCAGCGTTTTGGACAGTGCTAATGAAAAACTGTTTTTT.

This clone was seen more than once but under ten times. The gene calls are TRBV2 and TRBJ1-5, with D tentatively TRBD1 (6 bases). Trimming pared 7 bases from V and 0 bases from J, leaving 10 bases between. CDR3 length: 14 residues. Germline CDR1 SNHLY, CDR2 FYNNEI. The CDR3 region has the DNA TGTGCCAGCAAGGGGGGGTATAGCAATCAGCCCCAGCATTTT. This gives the protein CASKGGYSNQPQHF.

This CDR3 is CASHASGRNYEQYF. The CDR3, as DNA: TGTGCCAGCCACGCCTCGGGGAGAAATTACGAGCAGTACTTC. The chain carries TRBV28 and TRBJ2-7; perhaps TRBD2 as D (5 bases). Germline CDR1 reads MDHEN; CDR2 reads SYDVKM. The CDR3 consists of 14 residues. V was pared by 8 bases and J by 4 bases, with 18 bases between. Filled out from reference TRBV28 and TRBJ2-7, the complete variable domain reads DVKVTQSSRYLVKRTGEKVFLECVQDMDHENMFWYRQDPGLGLRLIYFSYDVKMKEKGDIPEGYSVSREKKERFSLILESASTNQTSMYLCASHASGRNYEQYFGPGTRLTVT.

This sequence joins TRBV6-5 and TRBJ2-3; D is unclear. Trimming removed 11 bases from V and 1 base from J, with 16 bases in between. This CDR3 comprises 14 residues. Germline assignment: CDR1 MNHEY and CDR2 SVGAGI. CDR3 in DNA: TGTGCCTCTGGGTTAGGCCAGGGCACAGATACGCAGTATTTT. It translates to CASGLGQGTDTQYF.

The V call is TRBV2, the J call TRBJ1-1; D not resolved. The CDR3 is 12 residues long. CDR1 and CDR2 from the germline V gene are SNHLY and FYNNEI. V was pared by 7 bases and J by 7 bases, with 13 bases between. Written as DNA, the CDR3 is TGTGCCAGCATTTTTAGAGACTTTGAAGCTTTCTTT. Translated: CASIFRDFEAFF. The variable domain in full, completed from reference TRBV2 and TRBJ1-1, reads EPEVTQTPSHQVTQMGQEVILRCVPISNHLYFYWYRQILGQKVEFLVSFYNNEISEKSEIFDDQFSVERPDGSNFTLKIRSTKLEDSAMYFCASIFRDFEAFFGQGTRLTVV.

The chain recombines TRBV6-4 with TRBJ2-1; D may be TRBD2 (6 bases). Per germline, CDR1 MRHNA and CDR2 SNTAGT. This CDR3 has 14 amino acids. V shed 2 bases and J shed 5 bases, with 10 bases lying between them. The DNA of the CDR3 is TGTGCCAGCAGTGACAGCGGGTGGAACAATGAGCAGTTCTTC. Translated: CASSDSGWNNEQFF.

V usage is TRBV18 and J usage is TRBJ2-3; 10 bases match TRBD2. The CDR3 has 15 residues. The V segment lost 2 bases and the J segment 6 bases; nucleotides outside the gene matches: 5. Germline V gene sequence: CDR1 KGHSH, CDR2 LQKENI. The CDR3 sequence: CASSPASGGWDTQYF. CDR3 bases: TGTGCCAGCTCACCAGCTAGCGGGGGCTGGGATACGCAGTATTTT. Filled out from reference TRBV18 and TRBJ2-3, the complete variable domain reads NAGVMQNPRHLVRRRGQEARLRCSPMKGHSHVYWYRQLPEEGLKFMVYLQKENIIDESGMPKERFSAEFPKEGPSILRIQQVVRGDSAAYFCASSPASGGWDTQYFGPGTRLTVL.

The V and J genes are TRBV28 and TRBJ1-6; TRBD1 might be the D (5 bases). This CDR3 is 14 amino acids long. Per germline, CDR1 MDHEN and CDR2 SYDVKM. Trimming stripped 6 bases from V and 8 bases from J, with 14 bases between. The CDR3 spells CASRSQGIHSPLHF. The CDR3 bases are TGTGCCAGCAGGTCGCAGGGTATCCATTCACCCCTCCACTTT.

V gene TRBV4-2 combines with J gene TRBJ2-7, with D perhaps TRBD1 (7 bases). Germline CDR1 is LGHNA and CDR2 is YNFKEQ. This CDR3 is 14 amino acids long. V lost 4 bases, J lost 2 bases, and 12 bases lay in between. CDR3 sequence: CASSPGGTPYEQYF. As DNA, the CDR3 is TGTGCCAGCAGCCCAGGGGGGACACCCTACGAGCAGTACTTC.

V and J are TRBV24-1 and TRBJ2-1; unclear D gene. This CDR3 spans 15 amino acids. Trimming stripped 3 bases from V and 6 bases from J, with 14 bases between. Per germline, CDR1 KGHDR and CDR2 SFDVKD. The DNA of the CDR3 is TGTGCCACCAGTGATCCCACCTACCGCGGCAATGAGCAGTTCTTC. This codes for CATSDPTYRGNEQFF.

J is TRBJ1-2 and V is TRBV18; TRBD1 aligns across 9 bases. V was pared by 2 bases and J by 5 bases, with 12 bases of the junction left unmatched. The CDR3 has 17 amino acids. CDR1 and CDR2 from the germline V gene are KGHSH and LQKENI. CDR3 region: CASSPKGQGAVMYGYTF. CDR3 sequence (DNA): TGTGCCAGCTCACCAAAGGGACAGGGTGCCGTAATGTATGGCTACACCTTC.

This sequence joins TRBV5-4 and TRBJ2-3, with 10 bases that match TRBD1. Germline V CDR1 and CDR2: SGHNT, YYREEE (reference sequence). After removal of 1 base from V and 4 bases from J, the junction contained 6 bases not matched to a gene. The CDR3 has 16 amino acids. CDR3: CASSLPRDRGSDTQYF. The CDR3 DNA reads as TGTGCCAGCAGCTTGCCCCGGGACAGGGGTTCAGATACGCAGTATTTT.

The chain joins TRBV28 to TRBJ2-5; 14 positions agree with TRBD2. Germline V gives CDR1 MDHEN, CDR2 SYDVKM. V was pared by 5 bases and J by 0 bases, with 8 bases of the junction left unmatched. The CDR3 spans 18 residues. CDR3 sequence: CASSLPRTSGRYQETQYF. CDR3 coding DNA: TGTGCCAGCAGTCTCCCGAGGACTAGCGGGAGGTACCAAGAGACCCAGTACTTC.